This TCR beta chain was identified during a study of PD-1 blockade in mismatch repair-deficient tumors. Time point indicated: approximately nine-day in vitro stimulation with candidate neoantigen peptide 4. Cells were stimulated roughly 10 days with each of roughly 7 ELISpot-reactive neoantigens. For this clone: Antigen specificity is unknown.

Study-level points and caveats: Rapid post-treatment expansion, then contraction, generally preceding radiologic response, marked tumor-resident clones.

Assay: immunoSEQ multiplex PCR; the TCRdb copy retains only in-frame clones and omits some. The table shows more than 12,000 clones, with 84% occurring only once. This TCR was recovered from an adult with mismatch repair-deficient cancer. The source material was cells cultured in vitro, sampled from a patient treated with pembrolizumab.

CDR3 region: CASSLTGATVSEQYF. The CDR3 region has the DNA TGTGCCAGCAGCCTGACAGGGGCCACGGTGTCCGAGCAGTACTTC. This sequence joins TRBV9 and TRBJ2-7; TRBD1 agrees at 8 bases. The V segment lost 4 bases and the J segment 6 bases; nucleotides outside the gene matches: 12. Germline V gene lookup returns CDR1 SGDLS and CDR2 YYNGEE. CDR3 length equals 15 residues.